The source of this T cell receptor (beta chain) is a study of T cell repertoires in cytomegalovirus infection. Study details: Signatures in public TCR beta sequences pointed to both CMV infection and matching HLA type.

Study-wide points: The response measured ex vivo was dominated by TCR beta clonotypes (HLA-C-restricted and CMV-specific).

TCRdb itself ran the reads through MiXCR, one entry per CDR3 protein. The data hold about 160,000 distinct CDR3 sequences, with about 20% observed a single time. Deletions cut 0 bases from V and 0 bases from J, with 11 bases between. From germline, CDR1 is SGHVS and CDR2 FNYEAQ. The CDR3 consists of 16 residues. With respect to this clonotype: Antigen: not known.

The origin of this receptor is a human donor in good health (CMV status not recorded). Some clones in this sample may be carry-over from other donors' samples. The rearrangement joins TRBV7-6 to TRBJ1-1; TRBD1 is a possible D gene (6 bases). Specimen: CD8+ T cells from cultured PBMCs, collected from culture after CMV antigen stimulation. The CDR3 coding sequence is TGTGCCAGCAGCTTAGCGCTCGGGGACATGAACACTGAAGCTTTCTTT. This translates into CASSLALGDMNTEAFF.